The 15 T cell receptor beta chains below come from one sample, sequenced in a study of T cell clones after liver transplantation. Produced via immunoSEQ multiplex PCR; TCRdb's table is partial and in-frame only. The sample has fewer than 50,000 clones, about 82% seen once. This sample comprised CD4+ T cells from blood, obtained 24 months after liver transplant. The receptors come from a human patient who received a liver transplant. A share of the T cells may be of graft donor origin.

The rearrangement joins TRBV7-3 to TRBJ1-4; D is undetermined. This CDR3 region has 15 residues. Trimming removed 2 bases at V and 8 bases at J, with 15 bases between. CDR1 and CDR2 from the germline V gene are SGHTA and FQGTGA. For the CDR3, the DNA is TGTGCCAGCAGCTTATACGTGCGTCAGGAGGAAAAACTGTTTTTT. Translated, it gives CASSLYVRQEEKLFF.

The chain couples TRBV7-9 to TRBJ1-4; TRBD1 matches at 8 bases. Germline CDR1 reads SEHNR; CDR2 reads FQNEAQ (reference sequence). The CDR3 covers 14 residues. V shed 5 bases, J shed 6 bases, and the junction held 5 bases outside the gene matches. Here the CDR3 reads CASSDSDRDEKLFF. DNA for the CDR3: TGTGCCAGCAGCGACTCGGACAGGGATGAAAAACTGTTTTTT.

The CDR3 here is CASKSGTGGNQPQHF. The CDR3 nucleotides read TGTGCCAGCAAATCCGGGACAGGGGGCAATCAGCCCCAGCATTTT. The V gene is TRBV2, the J gene TRBJ1-5; the match to TRBD1 covers 10 bases. Losses at the gene ends were 7 bases for V and 2 bases for J; bases not matched to a gene: 5. The length of the CDR3 is 15 residues. Germline lookup yields CDR1 SNHLY and CDR2 FYNNEI.

This clone appeared a single time. CDR3 region: CASSLGGDGYTF. The CDR3 nucleotides are TGTGCCAGCAGCTTAGGAGGGGATGGCTACACCTTC. The chain carries TRBV7-9 and TRBJ1-2, with D tentatively TRBD1 (5 bases). The CDR3 is 12 residues long. Germline V CDR1 and CDR2: SEHNR, FQNEAQ (reference sequence). Trimming took 1 base from V and 6 from J, leaving 6 bases between them.

Here the CDR3 DNA reads TGTGCCAGCAGCACGGGGTATAACTATGGCTACACCTTC. Residues: CASSTGYNYGYTF. This chain links TRBV5-4 with TRBJ1-2; D gene ambiguous. V gave up 4 bases and J gave up 1 base, with 8 bases separating them. Germline assignment: CDR1 SGHNT and CDR2 YYREEE (reference sequence). The CDR3 consists of 13 residues.

The chain joins TRBV7-2 to TRBJ1-2; D remains unclear. Germline V lookup: CDR1 SGHTA, CDR2 FQGNSA. V lost 4 bases to trimming and J lost 6 bases, with 6 bases between them. CDR3 size: 11 residues. The CDR3 nucleotides are TGTGCCAGCAGCTGGGAGCATGGCTACACCTTC. This encodes CASSWEHGYTF. Full variable domain (remainder filled in from reference TRBV7-2 and TRBJ1-2): GAGVSQSPSNKVTEKGKDVELRCDPISGHTALYWYRQSLGQGLEFLIYFQGNSAPDKSGLPSDRFSAERTGGSVSTLTIQRTQQEDSAVYLCASSWEHGYTFGSGTRLTVV.

The rearrangement uses TRBV15 and TRBJ2-7; D is possibly TRBD1 (5 bases). The germline gives CDR1 LNHNV, CDR2 YYDKDF (reference sequence). This CDR3 has 15 amino acids. V was cut by 1 base and J by 0 bases, with 10 bases left in between. CDR3 region: CATSRVGASSYEQYF. The CDR3 DNA reads as TGTGCCACCAGCAGAGTTGGGGCTAGCTCCTACGAGCAGTACTTC.

This clone was counted only a few times. The chain is built from TRBV7-8 and TRBJ1-4; D ambiguous. Trimming took 1 base from V and 7 from J, leaving 10 bases between them. Germline CDR1 and CDR2: SGHVS and FQNEAQ. There are 14 residues in the CDR3. The CDR3 nucleotides read TGTGCCAGCAGCTTAGGGACTGGCGGTGAAAAACTGTTTTTT. Its protein product is CASSLGTGGEKLFF.

This sequence joins TRBV5-1 and TRBJ1-1, with a possible D match to TRBD1 (5 bases). Trimming removed 0 bases at V and 2 bases at J, with 11 bases between. The germline V gene has CDR1 SGHRS and CDR2 YFSETQ. This CDR3 spans 15 amino acids. CDR3 region: CASSLALGVNTEAFF. For the CDR3, the DNA is TGCGCCAGCAGCTTGGCGTTGGGGGTTAACACTGAAGCTTTCTTT.

The V gene is TRBV28, the J gene TRBJ1-2; D possibly corresponds to TRBD1 (6 bases). Trimming took off 5 bases at V and 4 bases at J, with 17 bases between the two ends. Germline V gene sequence: CDR1 MDHEN, CDR2 SYDVKM. This CDR3 has 15 amino acids. The CDR3 here is CASSPPGGLVYGYTF. The CDR3 DNA sequence: TGTGCCAGCAGTCCACCGGGGGGGCTGGTCTATGGCTACACCTTC.

The chain has TRBV7-2 and TRBJ1-1, with TRBD1 matching over 10 bases. The CDR3 covers 18 residues. Germline loops: CDR1 SGHTA, CDR2 FQGNSA. After removal of 1 base from V and 5 bases from J, the junction contained 13 bases not matched to a gene. CDR3 amino acids: CASSLGIRRDRGRTEAFF. The CDR3 DNA is TGTGCCAGCAGCTTAGGCATAAGACGGGACAGGGGTAGAACTGAAGCTTTCTTT. Based on the CDR3 plus reference TRBV7-2 and TRBJ1-1, the full variable domain is GAGVSQSPSNKVTEKGKDVELRCDPISGHTALYWYRQSLGQGLEFLIYFQGNSAPDKSGLPSDRFSAERTGGSVSTLTIQRTQQEDSAVYLCASSLGIRRDRGRTEAFFGQGTRLTVV.

In nucleotides, the CDR3 is TGTGCCAGCTCACGCTCCCTGGCGGGGGACCGCACAGATACGCAGTATTTT. The encoded protein is CASSRSLAGDRTDTQYF. This chain uses TRBV18 with TRBJ2-3, with TRBD2 matching 7 bases. In germline, CDR1 is KGHSH, CDR2 LQKENI. Trimming at V came to 4 bases and at J to 1 base, leaving 11 bases not matched to a gene. The CDR3 loop spans 17 amino acids.

The V and J genes are TRBV30 and TRBJ2-1, with 7 bases aligning to TRBD2. Germline CDR1 reads GTSNPN; CDR2 reads SVGIG (reference sequence). The V gene end was trimmed by 0 bases and the J gene end by 9 bases; junction bases not matched to a gene: 11. The CDR3 consists of 15 residues. The CDR3 protein is CAWSVLGEGRPEQFF. The CDR3 bases are TGTGCCTGGAGTGTGTTGGGGGAGGGCCGTCCTGAGCAGTTCTTC.

This clone has just one count. The chain couples TRBV4-1 to TRBJ1-2; D is uncertain. This CDR3 region has 14 residues. Trimming left V 1 base short and J 6 bases short, with 12 bases between. Germline CDR1 MGHRA, CDR2 YSYEKL. The CDR3 DNA is TGCGCCAGCAGCCAAGTGTCTGGGAACAATGGCTACACCTTC. Protein: CASSQVSGNNGYTF.

The rearrangement uses TRBV11-2 and TRBJ2-5, with D possibly matching TRBD2 (7 bases). CDR1 SGHAT and CDR2 FQNNGV come from the germline V gene. The CDR3 totals 13 residues. V was trimmed by 5 bases and J by 3 bases, leaving 10 bases between them. The CDR3 region is CASSGGAKETQYF. The CDR3, as DNA: TGTGCCAGCAGCGGGGGGGCAAAAGAGACCCAGTACTTC.